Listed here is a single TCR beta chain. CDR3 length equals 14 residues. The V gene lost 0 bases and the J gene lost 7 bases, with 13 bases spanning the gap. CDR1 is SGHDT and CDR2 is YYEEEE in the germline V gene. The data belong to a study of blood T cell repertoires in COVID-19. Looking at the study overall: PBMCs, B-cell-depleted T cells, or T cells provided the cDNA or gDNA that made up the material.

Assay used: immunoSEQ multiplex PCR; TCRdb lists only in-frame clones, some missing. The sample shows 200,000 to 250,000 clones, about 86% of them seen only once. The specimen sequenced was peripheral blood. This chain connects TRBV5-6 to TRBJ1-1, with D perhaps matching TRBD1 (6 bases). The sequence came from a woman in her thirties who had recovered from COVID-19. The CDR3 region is CASSLVNRVSEAFF. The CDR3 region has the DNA TGTGCCAGCAGCTTGGTTAACAGGGTTAGTGAAGCTTTCTTT.